Listed below are T cell receptor beta chains from one sample, sequenced in a study of PD-1 blockade in classical Hodgkin lymphoma. Assay: immunoSEQ multiplex PCR; the TCRdb copy retains only in-frame clones and omits some. The sample includes 2,500 to 3,000 clones, approximately 70% of them seen just once. Sample: CD8+ T cells from blood, taken before the fourth cycle of nivolumab. The source is a human donor with classical Hodgkin lymphoma. Both conserved end residues are part of each CDR3. D genes are given only for firm matches. The size of a clone is reported for some rows only, either as once, few or many, or as a class for expanded clones.

V	size	J	D	DNA	CDR3
TRBV27	-	TRBJ2-3	-	TGTGCCAGCAGTCAACCGAGGGGGGACGTTTCTCCAGATACGCAGTATTTT	CASSQPRGDVSPDTQYF
TRBV9	-	TRBJ2-7	-	TGTGCCAGCACTAGGGGACTCCATATTACCCTAAGCGAGCAGTACTTC	CASTRGLHITLSEQYF
TRBV4-1	-	TRBJ1-2	-	TGCGCCAGCAGCCAACGGACAGAGTATTTTTATGGCTACACCTTC	CASSQRTEYFYGYTF
TRBV27	-	TRBJ2-1	-	TGTGCCAGCCTCTCGGGGATTGGCAATGAGCAGTTCTTC	CASLSGIGNEQFF
TRBV19	-	TRBJ1-1	-	TGTGCCAGTAGCACAGGGATGAACACTGAAGCTTTCTTT	CASSTGMNTEAFF
TRBV4-1	-	TRBJ2-3	-	TGCGCCAGCAGCCAAGGACTCACGGGAGATACGCAGTATTTT	CASSQGLTGDTQYF
TRBV9	-	TRBJ1-1	-	TGTGCCAGCAGCCCCCGACAGGACTACACTGAAGCTTTCTTT	CASSPRQDYTEAFF
TRBV7-3	-	TRBJ2-1	-	TGTGCCAGCAGCTTGGGCGTGGGGGTCTATGAGCAGTTCTTC	CASSLGVGVYEQFF
TRBV11-3	-	TRBJ2-7	-	TGTGCCAGCAACACAGGGTCCGAGCAGTACTTC	CASNTGSEQYF
TRBV7-2	-	TRBJ1-1	-	TGTGCCAGCAGCTTAGATGGCGGCACTGAAGCTTTCTTT	CASSLDGGTEAFF
TRBV5-1	large	TRBJ1-5	TRBD1	TGCGCCAGCAGCTTGGAGGGGGACAGGCCCCAGCATTTT	CASSLEGDRPQHF
TRBV5-4	-	TRBJ1-2	-	TGTGCCAGCAGCGGAAGGGACAACATCTATGGCTACACCTTC	CASSGRDNIYGYTF
TRBV7-9	-	TRBJ2-7	-	TGTGCCAGCAGCGGAGGACTGATCTACGAGCAGTACTTC	CASSGGLIYEQYF
TRBV6-6	-	TRBJ1-1	-	TGTGCCAGCAGTTACGGGCAGGGTGAAGCTTTCTTT	CASSYGQGEAFF
TRBV9	-	TRBJ2-7	-	TGTGCCAGCAGCGCCGGATACGAGCAGTACTTC	CASSAGYEQYF
TRBV5-4	-	TRBJ2-7	-	TGTGCCAGCAGCTCGGGGGATCTTCTATCCTACGAGCAGTACTTC	CASSSGDLLSYEQYF
TRBV30	few	TRBJ2-1	-	TGTGCCTGGGGGGTGGGCCATAACAATGAGCAGTTCTTC	CAWGVGHNNEQFF
TRBV11-3	-	TRBJ2-1	-	TGTGCCAGCAGCGGGGGGGGCCCCTACAATGAGCAGTTCTTC	CASSGGGPYNEQFF
TRBV7-8	-	TRBJ1-6	-	TGTGCCAGCAGCTTAGAGGGTTATAATTCACCCCTCCACTTT	CASSLEGYNSPLHF
TRBV11-2	-	TRBJ1-1	-	TGTGCCAGCATCCCCCCGAGGGGATACACTGAAGCTTTCTTT	CASIPPRGYTEAFF
TRBV5-4	-	TRBJ2-7	-	TGTGCCAGCAGCCCTGGGACGGGAATCGAGCAGTACTTC	CASSPGTGIEQYF
TRBV6-5	-	TRBJ2-5	TRBD2	TGTGCCAGCAGTTACACCTCGACTAGCGGGCAAGAGACCCAGTACTTC	CASSYTSTSGQETQYF
TRBV11-2	-	TRBJ2-1	TRBD1	TGTGCCAGCAGCTTAGATAACAGGGGCTCCTACAATGAGCAGTTCTTC	CASSLDNRGSYNEQFF
TRBV28	few	TRBJ2-1	-	TGTGCCAGCAGTCCCGCCAATATTCAAAAGAAGCAGTTCTTC	CASSPANIQKKQFF
TRBV6-4	-	TRBJ1-2	-	TGTGCCAGCAGTGACTCGTCCGGGGGCTATGGCTACACCTTC	CASSDSSGGYGYTF
TRBV30	-	TRBJ2-5	TRBD1	TGTGCCTGGAGTGCCCAACGGACAGGGAAAGAGACCCAGTACTTC	CAWSAQRTGKETQYF
TRBV9	-	TRBJ1-4	-	TGTGCCAGCAGCAAAGTCCAAAATGAAAAACTGTTTTTT	CASSKVQNEKLFF
TRBV11-2	-	TRBJ1-2	-	TGTGCCAGCAGCCCGATTGCTCTCGGCTACACCTTC	CASSPIALGYTF
TRBV5-1	-	TRBJ1-2	-	TGCGCCAGCAGCTTGGCGACAGGCTTAAGTCTGTCGGGTGGCGGCTACACCTTC	CASSLATGLSLSGGGYTF
TRBV19	-	TRBJ1-1	-	TGTGCCAGCTCTTTTGCCTCGAACACTGAAGCTTTCTTT	CASSFASNTEAFF
TRBV6-5	-	TRBJ1-1	-	TGTGCCAGCAGTCAGGGATCCACTGAAGCTTTCTTT	CASSQGSTEAFF
TRBV5-6	-	TRBJ1-1	-	TGTGCCAGCAGCCCGGAGGCCATGAACACTGAAGCTTTCTTT	CASSPEAMNTEAFF
TRBV13	-	TRBJ1-2	TRBD1	TGTGCCAGCAGCTTAGGCCGACAGGGGGCGGGCGTCTATGGCTACACCTTC	CASSLGRQGAGVYGYTF
TRBV5-6	-	TRBJ2-7	-	TGTGCCAGCAGCTTGGCTTTCGGACCAGGCGAGCAGTACTTC	CASSLAFGPGEQYF
TRBV28	-	TRBJ2-3	TRBD2	TGTGCCAGCAGTTTATATGCTAGCGGGGGGGCGTGGGATACGCAGTATTTT	CASSLYASGGAWDTQYF
TRBV19	-	TRBJ1-5	-	TGTGCCAGTAGTCTACGCAATCAGCCCCAGCATTTT	CASSLRNQPQHF
TRBV16	medium-sized	TRBJ1-6	-	TGTGCCAGCAGCCTCTCCGGGGGGGTTGTGTATTCACCCCTCCACTTT	CASSLSGGVVYSPLHF
TRBV5-6	-	TRBJ1-2	-	TGTGCCAGCAGCCTAATCAGTTCTAACTATGGCTACACCTTC	CASSLISSNYGYTF
TRBV7-6	-	TRBJ2-7	TRBD1	TGTGCCAGCAGCTCCTCAGGGGGCGTTTACGCCGAGCAGTACTTC	CASSSSGGVYAEQYF
TRBV6-6	-	TRBJ1-4	TRBD1	TGTGCCAGTCGGACGACAGGGGGGAATGAAAAACTGTTTTTT	CASRTTGGNEKLFF
TRBV4-2	-	TRBJ2-7	-	TGTGCCAGCAGCCCCCACTACGAGCAGTACTTC	CASSPHYEQYF
TRBV4-3	few	TRBJ1-5	-	TGCGCCAGCAGCCAAGATCCCCCGGGGGGGGGCTATCAGCCCCAGCATTTT	CASSQDPPGGGYQPQHF
TRBV5-8	-	TRBJ2-7	-	TGTGCCAGCAGCTACGAGGGGCAGGGTGGATACGAGCAGTACTTC	CASSYEGQGGYEQYF
TRBV5-6	-	TRBJ1-5	-	TGTGCCAGCAGCTTTTGGGGATCGCGGCAGCCCCAGCATTTT	CASSFWGSRQPQHF
TRBV7-9	-	TRBJ1-1	-	TGTGCCAGCAGCTCTGGTGCAGGGGCTGAAGCTTTCTTT	CASSSGAGAEAFF
TRBV19	-	TRBJ1-1	-	TGTGCCAGTACCAAAAAGCGGGGGTCCGGTTGGACTGAAGCTTTCTTT	CASTKKRGSGWTEAFF
TRBV9	-	TRBJ2-5	-	TGTGCCAGCAGCGTTTTCGGGGGCGGTGAGGGCGAGACCCAGTACTTC	CASSVFGGGEGETQYF
TRBV7-8	-	TRBJ1-4	-	TGTGCCAGCAGCTTTGTGTCGGCTAATGAAAAACTGTTTTTT	CASSFVSANEKLFF
TRBV6-6	-	TRBJ1-4	-	TGTGCCAGCAGTTTTTCCGCCAGATCCGAAAAACTGTTTTTT	CASSFSARSEKLFF
TRBV14	-	TRBJ1-2	-	TGTGCCAGCAGCCAAGAATGGGAGGGCCTTAACTATGGCTACACCTTC	CASSQEWEGLNYGYTF
TRBV7-6	-	TRBJ1-1	TRBD1	TGTGCCAGCAGCTTCGGACAACAGGGGGCCACTGAAGCTTTCTTT	CASSFGQQGATEAFF
TRBV29-1	few	TRBJ2-7	TRBD1	TGCAGCGTCCACAAAACGGACAGGGAACCCTACGAGCAGTACTTC	CSVHKTDREPYEQYF
TRBV25-1	-	TRBJ1-3	-	TGTGCCAGCAGTAACGACAGGACCTCTGGAAACACCATATATTTT	CASSNDRTSGNTIYF
TRBV7-9	-	TRBJ1-3	TRBD1	TGTGCCAGCAGCTCCCCCCGACAGGGAGCAGAAGGAAACACCATATATTTT	CASSSPRQGAEGNTIYF
TRBV5-8	-	TRBJ1-1	-	TGTGCCTGTTGGTTGAACACTGAAGCTTTCTTT	CACWLNTEAFF
TRBV7-6	once	TRBJ2-5	-	TGTGCCAGCAGCCGCCCAGGGACCCAGTACTTC	CASSRPGTQYF